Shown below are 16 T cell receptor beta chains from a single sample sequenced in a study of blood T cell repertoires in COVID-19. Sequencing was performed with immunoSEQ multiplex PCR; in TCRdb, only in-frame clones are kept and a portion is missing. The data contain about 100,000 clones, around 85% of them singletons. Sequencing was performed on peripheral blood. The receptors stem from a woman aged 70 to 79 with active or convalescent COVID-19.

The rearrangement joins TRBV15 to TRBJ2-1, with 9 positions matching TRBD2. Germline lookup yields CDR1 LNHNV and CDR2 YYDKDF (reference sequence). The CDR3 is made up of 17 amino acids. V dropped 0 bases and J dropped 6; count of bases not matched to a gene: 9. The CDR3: CATSRDITSGWGNEQFF. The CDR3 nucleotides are TGTGCCACCAGCAGAGATATAACTAGCGGGTGGGGCAATGAGCAGTTCTTC.

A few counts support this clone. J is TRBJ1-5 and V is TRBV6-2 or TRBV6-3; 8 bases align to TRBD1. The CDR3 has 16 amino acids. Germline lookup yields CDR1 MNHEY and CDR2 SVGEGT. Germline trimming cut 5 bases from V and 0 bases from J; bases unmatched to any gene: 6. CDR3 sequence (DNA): TGTGCCAGCAGTCTAATGGGGACAGGTAGCAATCAGCCCCAGCATTTT. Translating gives CASSLMGTGSNQPQHF.

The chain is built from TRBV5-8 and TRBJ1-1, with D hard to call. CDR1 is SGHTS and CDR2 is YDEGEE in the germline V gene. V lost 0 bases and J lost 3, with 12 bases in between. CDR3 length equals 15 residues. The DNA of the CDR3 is TGTGCCAGCAGCTTGGGGTACCGCCCGGACACTGAAGCTTTCTTT. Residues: CASSLGYRPDTEAFF.

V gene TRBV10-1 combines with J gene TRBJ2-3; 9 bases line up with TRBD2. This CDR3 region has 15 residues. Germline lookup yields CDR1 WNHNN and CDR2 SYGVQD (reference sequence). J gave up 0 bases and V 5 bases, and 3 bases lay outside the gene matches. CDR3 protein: CASSLAGSSTDTQYF. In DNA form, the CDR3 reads TGCGCCAGCAGTCTAGCGGGATCTAGCACAGATACGCAGTATTTT.

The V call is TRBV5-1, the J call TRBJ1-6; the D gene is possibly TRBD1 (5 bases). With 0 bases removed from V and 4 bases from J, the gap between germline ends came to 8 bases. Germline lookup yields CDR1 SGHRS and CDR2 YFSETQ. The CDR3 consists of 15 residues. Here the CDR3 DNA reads TGCGCCAGCAGCTTGGACAGGTTTTATAATTCACCCCTCCACTTT. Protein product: CASSLDRFYNSPLHF.

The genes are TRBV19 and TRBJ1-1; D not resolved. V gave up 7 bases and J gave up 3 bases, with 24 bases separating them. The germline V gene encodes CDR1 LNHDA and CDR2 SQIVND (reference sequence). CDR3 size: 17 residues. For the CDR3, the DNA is TGTGCCAGTAATCCTGCCACCCCGGGTAAACGGTACACTGAAGCTTTCTTT. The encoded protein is CASNPATPGKRYTEAFF.

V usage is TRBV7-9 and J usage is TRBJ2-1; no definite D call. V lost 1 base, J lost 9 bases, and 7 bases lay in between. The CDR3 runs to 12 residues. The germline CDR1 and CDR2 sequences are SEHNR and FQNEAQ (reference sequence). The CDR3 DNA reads TGTGCCAGCAGCTTAGGGAGTTTTGAGCAGTTCTTC. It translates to CASSLGSFEQFF.

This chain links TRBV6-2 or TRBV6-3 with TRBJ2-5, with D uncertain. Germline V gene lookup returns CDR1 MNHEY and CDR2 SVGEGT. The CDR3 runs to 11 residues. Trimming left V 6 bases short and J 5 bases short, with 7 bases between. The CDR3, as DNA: TGTGCCAGCAGCACCAGGGAGACCCAGTACTTC. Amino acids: CASSTRETQYF.

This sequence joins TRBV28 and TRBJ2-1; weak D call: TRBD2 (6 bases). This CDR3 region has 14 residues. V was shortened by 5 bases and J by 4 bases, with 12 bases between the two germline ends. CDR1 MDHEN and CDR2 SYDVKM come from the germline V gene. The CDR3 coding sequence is TGTGCCAGCAGTACGGCTAGCGTATACAATGAGCAGTTCTTC. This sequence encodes CASSTASVYNEQFF.

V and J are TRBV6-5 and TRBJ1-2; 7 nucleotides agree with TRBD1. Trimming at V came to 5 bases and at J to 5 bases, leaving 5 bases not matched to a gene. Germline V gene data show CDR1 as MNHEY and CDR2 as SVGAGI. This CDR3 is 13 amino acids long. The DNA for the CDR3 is TGTGCCAGCAGTCGAGGGGGCAAATATGGCTACACCTTC. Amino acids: CASSRGGKYGYTF.

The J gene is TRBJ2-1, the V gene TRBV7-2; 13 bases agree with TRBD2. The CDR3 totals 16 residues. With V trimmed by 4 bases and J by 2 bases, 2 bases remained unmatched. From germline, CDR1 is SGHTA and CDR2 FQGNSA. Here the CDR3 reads CASSYGLAGAYNEQFF. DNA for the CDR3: TGTGCCAGCAGCTATGGACTAGCGGGGGCCTACAATGAGCAGTTCTTC.

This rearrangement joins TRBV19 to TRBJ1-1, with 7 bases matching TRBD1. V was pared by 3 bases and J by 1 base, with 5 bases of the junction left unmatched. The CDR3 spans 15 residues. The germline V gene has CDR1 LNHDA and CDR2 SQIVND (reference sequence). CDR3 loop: CASSMTGRGNTEAFF. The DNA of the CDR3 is TGTGCCAGTAGTATGACAGGGCGGGGGAACACTGAAGCTTTCTTT. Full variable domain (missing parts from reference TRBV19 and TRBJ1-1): DGGITQSPKYLFRKEGQNVTLSCEQNLNHDAMYWYRQDPGQGLRLIYYSQIVNDFQKGDIAEGYSVSREKKESFPLTVTSAQKNPTAFYLCASSMTGRGNTEAFFGQGTRLTVV.

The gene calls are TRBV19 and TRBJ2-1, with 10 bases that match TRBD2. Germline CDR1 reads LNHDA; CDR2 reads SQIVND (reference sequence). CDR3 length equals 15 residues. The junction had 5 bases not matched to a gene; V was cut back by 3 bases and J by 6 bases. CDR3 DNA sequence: TGTGCCAGTAGTATTCGCACTAGCGGGACCAATGAGCAGTTCTTC. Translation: CASSIRTSGTNEQFF.

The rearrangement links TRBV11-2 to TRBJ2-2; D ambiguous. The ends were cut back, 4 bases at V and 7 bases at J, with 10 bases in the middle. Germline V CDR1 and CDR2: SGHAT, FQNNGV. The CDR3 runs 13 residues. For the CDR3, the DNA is TGTGCCAGCAGCTCAGCATCGGGCGGGGAGCTGTTTTTT. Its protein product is CASSSASGGELFF. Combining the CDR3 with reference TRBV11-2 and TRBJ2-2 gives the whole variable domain EAGVAQSPRYKIIEKRQSVAFWCNPISGHATLYWYQQILGQGPKLLIQFQNNGVVDDSQLPKDRFSAERLKGVDSTLKIQPAKLEDSAVYLCASSSASGGELFFGEGSRLTVL.

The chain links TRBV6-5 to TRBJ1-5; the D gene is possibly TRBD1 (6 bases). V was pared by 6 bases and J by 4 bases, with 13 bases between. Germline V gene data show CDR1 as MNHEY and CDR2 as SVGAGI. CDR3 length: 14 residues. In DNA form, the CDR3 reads TGTGCCAGCAGAAGAGGGGGGGTTAATCAGCCCCAGCATTTT. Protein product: CASRRGGVNQPQHF.

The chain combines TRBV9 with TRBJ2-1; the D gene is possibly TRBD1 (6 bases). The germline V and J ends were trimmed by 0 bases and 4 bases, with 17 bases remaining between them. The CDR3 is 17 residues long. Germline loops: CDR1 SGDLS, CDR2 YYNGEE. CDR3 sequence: CASSVGTGSLGYNEQFF. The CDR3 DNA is TGTGCCAGCAGCGTAGGTACAGGGAGCCTTGGATACAATGAGCAGTTCTTC.